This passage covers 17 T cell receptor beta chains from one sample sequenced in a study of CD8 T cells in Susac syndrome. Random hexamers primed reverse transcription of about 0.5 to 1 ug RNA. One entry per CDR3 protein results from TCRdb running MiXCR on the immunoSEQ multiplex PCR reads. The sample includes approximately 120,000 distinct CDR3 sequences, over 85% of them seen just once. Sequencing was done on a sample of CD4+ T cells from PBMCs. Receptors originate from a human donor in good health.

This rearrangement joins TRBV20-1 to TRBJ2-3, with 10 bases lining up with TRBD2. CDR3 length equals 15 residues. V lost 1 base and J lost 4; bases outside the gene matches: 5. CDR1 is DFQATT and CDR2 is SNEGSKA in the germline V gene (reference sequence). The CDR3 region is CSARVLAGAPDTQYF. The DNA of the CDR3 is TGCAGTGCTAGAGTTCTAGCGGGAGCCCCAGATACGCAGTATTTT.

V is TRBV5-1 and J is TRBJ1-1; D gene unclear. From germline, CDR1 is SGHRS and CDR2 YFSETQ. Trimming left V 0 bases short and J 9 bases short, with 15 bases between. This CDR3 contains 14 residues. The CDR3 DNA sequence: TGCGCCAGCAGCTTGGACCGGGCCCTCGGAAAAGCTTTCTTT. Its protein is CASSLDRALGKAFF.

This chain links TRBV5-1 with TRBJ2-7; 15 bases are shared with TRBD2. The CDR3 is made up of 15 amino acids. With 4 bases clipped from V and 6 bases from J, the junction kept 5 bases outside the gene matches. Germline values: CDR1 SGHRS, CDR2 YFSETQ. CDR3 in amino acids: CASSQGLAGGSEQYF. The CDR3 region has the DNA TGCGCCAGCAGCCAGGGACTAGCGGGAGGATCCGAGCAGTACTTC.

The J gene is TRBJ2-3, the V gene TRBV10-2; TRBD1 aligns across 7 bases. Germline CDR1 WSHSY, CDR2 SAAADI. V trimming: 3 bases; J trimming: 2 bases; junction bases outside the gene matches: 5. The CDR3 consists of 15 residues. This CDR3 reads CASSEVRGFTDTQYF. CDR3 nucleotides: TGCGCCAGCAGTGAAGTCAGGGGGTTCACAGATACGCAGTATTTT.

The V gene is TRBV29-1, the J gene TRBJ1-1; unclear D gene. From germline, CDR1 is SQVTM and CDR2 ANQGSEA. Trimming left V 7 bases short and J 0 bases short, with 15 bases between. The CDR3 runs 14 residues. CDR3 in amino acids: CSATAFSMNTEAFF. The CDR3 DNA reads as TGCAGCGCAACCGCTTTCTCAATGAACACTGAAGCTTTCTTT. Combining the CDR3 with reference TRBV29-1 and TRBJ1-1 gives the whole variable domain SAVISQKPSRDICQRGTSLTIQCQVDSQVTMMFWYRQQPGQSLTLIATANQGSEATYESGFVIDKFPISRPNLTFSTLTVSNMSPEDSSIYLCSATAFSMNTEAFFGQGTRLTVV.

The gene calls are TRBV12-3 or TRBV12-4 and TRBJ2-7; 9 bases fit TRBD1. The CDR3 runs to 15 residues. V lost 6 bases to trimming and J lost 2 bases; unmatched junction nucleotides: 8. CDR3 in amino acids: CASSSSGQGPYEQYF. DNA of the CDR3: TGTGCCAGCAGCTCGTCGGGACAGGGTCCCTACGAGCAGTACTTC.

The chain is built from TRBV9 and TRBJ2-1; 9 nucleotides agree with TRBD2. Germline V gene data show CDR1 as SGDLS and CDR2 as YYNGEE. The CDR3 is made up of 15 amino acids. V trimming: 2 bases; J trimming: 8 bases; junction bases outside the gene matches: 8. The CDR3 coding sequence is TGTGCCAGCAGCGTGGGAGGGACTAGCTGGCATGAGCAGTTCTTC. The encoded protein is CASSVGGTSWHEQFF.

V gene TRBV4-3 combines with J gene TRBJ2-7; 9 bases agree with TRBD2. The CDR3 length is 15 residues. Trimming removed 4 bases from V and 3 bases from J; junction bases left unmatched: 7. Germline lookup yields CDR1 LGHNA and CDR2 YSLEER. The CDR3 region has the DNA TGCGCCAGCAGCCCCCGACTAGCGGTGAACTACGAGCAGTACTTC. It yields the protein CASSPRLAVNYEQYF.

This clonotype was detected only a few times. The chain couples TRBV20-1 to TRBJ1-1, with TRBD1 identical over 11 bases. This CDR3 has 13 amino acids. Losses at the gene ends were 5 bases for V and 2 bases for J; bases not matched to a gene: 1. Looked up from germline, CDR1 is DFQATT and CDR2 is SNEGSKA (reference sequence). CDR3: CSARTGGNTEAFF. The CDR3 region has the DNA TGCAGTGCTCGGACAGGGGGCAACACTGAAGCTTTCTTT.

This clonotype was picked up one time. The CDR3 DNA reads TGCAGCGTTGAACCCCCGAATGGAGGACTAGCGGGAGGGCTTCGGCCGAATGAGCAGTTCTTC. It translates to CSVEPPNGGLAGGLRPNEQFF. The V call is TRBV29-1, the J call TRBJ2-1, with 15 bases lining up with TRBD2. J gave up 7 bases and V 2 bases, and 21 bases lay outside the gene matches. Germline V gives CDR1 SQVTM, CDR2 ANQGSEA. The CDR3 has 21 residues.

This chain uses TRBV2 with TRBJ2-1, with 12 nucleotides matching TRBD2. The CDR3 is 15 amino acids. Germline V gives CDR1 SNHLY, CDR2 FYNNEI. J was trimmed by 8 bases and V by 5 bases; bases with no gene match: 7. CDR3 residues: CASSFLAGGRDEQFF. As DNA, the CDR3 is TGTGCCAGCAGTTTTCTAGCGGGAGGGCGCGATGAGCAGTTCTTC.

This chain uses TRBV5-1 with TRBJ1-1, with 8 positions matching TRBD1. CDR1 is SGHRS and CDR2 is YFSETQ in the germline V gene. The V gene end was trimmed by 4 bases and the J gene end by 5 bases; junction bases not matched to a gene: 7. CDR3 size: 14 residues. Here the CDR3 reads CASSLTGGDTEAFF. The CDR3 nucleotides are TGCGCCAGCAGCCTTACAGGGGGGGATACTGAAGCTTTCTTT.

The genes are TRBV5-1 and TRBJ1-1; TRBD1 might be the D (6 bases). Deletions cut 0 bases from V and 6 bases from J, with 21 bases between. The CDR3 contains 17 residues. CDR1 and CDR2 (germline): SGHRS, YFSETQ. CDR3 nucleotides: TGCGCCAGCAGCTTGGGTGGGGCAGACAGGCAGAGCGCTGAAGCTTTCTTT. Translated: CASSLGGADRQSAEAFF.

CDR3 coding DNA: TGTGCCAGCAGCCCCTTAGGCAGTAGGGAGCAGTACTTC. Protein sequence: CASSPLGSREQYF. This chain joins TRBV4-2 and TRBJ2-7; D gene unclear. CDR1 is LGHNA, CDR2 YNFKEQ, per germline. With 4 bases removed from V and 7 bases from J, the gap between germline ends came to 14 bases. There are 13 residues in the CDR3.

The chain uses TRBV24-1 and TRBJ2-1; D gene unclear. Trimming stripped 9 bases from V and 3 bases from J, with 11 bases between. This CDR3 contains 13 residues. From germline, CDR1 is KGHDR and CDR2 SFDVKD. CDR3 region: CATYTWLYNEQFF. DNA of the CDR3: TGTGCCACCTATACTTGGCTCTACAATGAGCAGTTCTTC.

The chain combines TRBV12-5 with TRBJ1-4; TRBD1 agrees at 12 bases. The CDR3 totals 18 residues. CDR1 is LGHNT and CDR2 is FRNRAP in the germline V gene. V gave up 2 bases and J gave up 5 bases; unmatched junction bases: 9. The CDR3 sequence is CASGLHTGQGARNEKLFF. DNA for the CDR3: TGTGCTAGTGGTTTGCACACGGGACAGGGGGCCAGAAATGAAAAACTGTTTTTT.

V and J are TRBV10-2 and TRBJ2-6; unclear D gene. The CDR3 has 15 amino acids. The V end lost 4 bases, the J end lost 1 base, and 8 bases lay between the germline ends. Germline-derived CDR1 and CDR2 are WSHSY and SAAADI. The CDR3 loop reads CASSVLGSGANVLTF. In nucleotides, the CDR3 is TGCGCCAGCAGTGTCCTGGGGTCTGGGGCCAACGTCCTGACTTTC.